The rows below give T cell receptor beta chains drawn from one sample of a study of cytomegalovirus exposure and HLA in healthy donors. TCRdb keeps only in-frame clones here, not all; method: immunoSEQ multiplex PCR. The profile shows about 180,000 clones, 80% of them singletons. The sequenced sample was PBMCs. These receptors were collected from a man between 35 and 55 years old in good health and CMV-seronegative. Both conserved end residues are part of each CDR3. A D gene is named only where the DNA matches it firmly. Rows may omit the clone size; those that give it use once, few, many or a size class.

TRBJ2-6 TRBV19 - - TGTGCCAGTAGTATACGTCCTGGGGCCAACGTCCTGACTTTC CASSIRPGANVLTF
TRBJ2-7 TRBV2 - - TGTGCCAGCAGTGGGTCGTTAGAGCAAACTTCCTACGAGCAGTACTTC CASSGSLEQTSYEQYF
TRBJ2-7 TRBV9 TRBD1 - TGTGCCAGCAGCGTAGGTATTCAGACAGGGGGAAACGAGCAGTACTTC CASSVGIQTGGNEQYF
TRBJ2-5 TRBV30 TRBD1 - TGTGCCTGGAGTGCAGGACAGGGCGTTCGGGAGACCCAGTACTTC CAWSAGQGVRETQYF
TRBJ2-1 TRBV5-1 TRBD1 - TGCGCCAGCAGCTTGGGACCATCAGGGGGCGTCGATGAGCAGTTCTTC CASSLGPSGGVDEQFF
TRBJ2-5 TRBV6-5 - - TGTGCCAGCAGTGAGGACTCACGGCAGTACTTC CASSEDSRQYF
TRBJ1-1 TRBV5-6 TRBD1 - TGTGCCAGCAGCCGCCGGGACAGGGCCAACACTGAAGCTTTCTTT CASSRRDRANTEAFF
TRBJ2-7 TRBV30 - - TGTGCCTGGAGTGTTATAGGAGGCAGGGGACTATACGAGCAGTACTTC CAWSVIGGRGLYEQYF
TRBJ2-5 TRBV7-9 - few TGTTCCAGCAGCTTAATATCAGAGACCCAGTACTTC CSSSLISETQYF
TRBJ2-5 TRBV5-3 TRBD2 few TGTGCCAGAAGCTTGTGGAGACTAGCGGGAGCGTCGGGAGAGACCCAGTACTTC CARSLWRLAGASGETQYF
TRBJ1-4 TRBV9 - - TGTGCCAGCAGCCCCGTGGTGGAGGCAACTAATGAAAAACTGTTTTTT CASSPVVEATNEKLFF
TRBJ1-2 TRBV18 TRBD1 few TGTGCCAGCTCACCACGGACAGGGCACTATGGCTACACCTTC CASSPRTGHYGYTF
TRBJ2-1 TRBV7-9 TRBD2 - TGTGCCAGCAGCTTAACTAGCGACGCCTACAATGAGCAGTTCTTC CASSLTSDAYNEQFF
TRBJ2-1 TRBV2 - - TGTGCCAGCAGGACCAAGGTTGGCGGGTACAATGAGCAGTTCTTC CASRTKVGGYNEQFF
TRBJ2-2 TRBV2 TRBD1 once TGTGCCAGCAAGGAGACAGGGCGCACCGGGGAGCTGTTTTTT CASKETGRTGELFF
TRBJ2-5 TRBV21-1 - - TGTGCCAGCAGCAAAGGGCTAGCGGGAGTAGTAGAGACCCAGTACTTC CASSKGLAGVVETQYF
TRBJ2-1 TRBV9 TRBD2 - TGTGCCAGCAGCGTAGGACTAGCGGCATACAATGAGCAGTTCTTC CASSVGLAAYNEQFF
TRBJ1-3 TRBV7-2 - - TGTGCCAGCAGCTTGGAGGCCTCCTCTGGAAACACCATATATTTT CASSLEASSGNTIYF
TRBJ2-4 TRBV2 - few TGTGCCAGCAGTGTGGAGGGAAACATTCAGTACTTC CASSVEGNIQYF
TRBJ1-1 TRBV30 TRBD1 - TGTGCCTGGAGTCGGGACAGCGGCCAGACGGCTTTCTTT CAWSRDSGQTAFF
TRBJ2-1 TRBV7-2 TRBD2 - TGTGCCAGCAGCCCAAGACTAGCGGGAGACGATGAGCAGTTCTTC CASSPRLAGDDEQFF
TRBJ2-7 TRBV7-9 - - TGTGCCAGCAGCTTAGATGGCGGGATCGACCGACGCTACGAGCAGTACTTC CASSLDGGIDRRYEQYF
TRBJ2-7 TRBV6-5 TRBD1 once TGTGCCAGCAGTCGACAGGGGCGCGGGTTCTACGAGCAGTACTTC CASSRQGRGFYEQYF
TRBJ2-3 TRBV7-2 - - TGTGCCAGCAGCTTAGCGGGAGCGGCTGTCACAGATACGCAGTATTTT CASSLAGAAVTDTQYF
TRBJ2-3 TRBV7-6 TRBD2 - TGTGCCAGCAGCGGGAGACTAGCGGGGGGCAGCACAGATACGCAGTATTTT CASSGRLAGGSTDTQYF
TRBJ1-1 TRBV29-1 - few TGCAGCGTTGTATACACTGAAGCTTTCTTT CSVVYTEAFF
TRBJ2-3 TRBV29-1 - - TGCAGCGTTGATGTGAGTACAGATACGCAGTATTTT CSVDVSTDTQYF
TRBJ1-2 TRBV18 - - TGTGCCAGCTCACCAGGGGGCAGCTATGGCTACACCTTC CASSPGGSYGYTF
TRBJ1-5 TRBV10-2 - - TGCGCCAGCAGTGACCAAGGGGAATTTAATTCGAAGGCCCAGCATTTT CASSDQGEFNSKAQHF
TRBJ1-3 TRBV5-5 - - TGTGCCAGCAGCTTGGACCGCAGCTCTGGAAACACCATATATTTT CASSLDRSSGNTIYF
TRBJ2-7 TRBV19 - - TGTGCCAGTAGCCCCGAAGATTCTAGCAAGAACGAGCAGTACTTC CASSPEDSSKNEQYF
TRBJ2-7 TRBV10-3 - once TGTGCCATCAGTGATAGGCTAGACGAGCAGTACTTC CAISDRLDEQYF
TRBJ2-7 TRBV5-3 TRBD1 few TGTGCCAGAAGCTCACAGACAGGGCCAAGGCGAAACGAGCAGTACTTC CARSSQTGPRRNEQYF
TRBJ1-2 TRBV4-1 - - TGCGCCAGCAGCCCAGCGGTACGTGGGCGAGTGAACTATGGCTACACCTTC CASSPAVRGRVNYGYTF
TRBJ1-2 TRBV7-9 - few TGTGCCAGCAGTTTTACAGCAGTATATGGCTACACCTTC CASSFTAVYGYTF
TRBJ2-1 TRBV5-1 TRBD2 - TGCGCCAGCAGCTTGGCCTGGACTAGCGGGGGCCACCTATCTCTTGAGCAGTTCTTC CASSLAWTSGGHLSLEQFF
TRBJ1-5 TRBV7-2 - few TGTGCCAGCAGCTTAGCGGCGGCCTCTGGTCAGCCCCAGCATTTT CASSLAAASGQPQHF
TRBJ2-3 TRBV6-5 TRBD2 - TGTGCCAGCAGTGGAGCGGGGCTCGTGTATACGCAGTATTTT CASSGAGLVYTQYF
TRBJ1-3 TRBV7-2 TRBD1 - TGTGCCAGCAGCTTAGGACAGGGAGTCTCTGGAAACACCATATATTTT CASSLGQGVSGNTIYF
TRBJ2-6 TRBV11-2 - - TGTGCCAGCAGCTTAATGAGTGGGGCCAACGTCCTGACTTTC CASSLMSGANVLTF
TRBJ1-6 TRBV9 - - TGTGCCAGCAGTTCCGGGACACAGTTTTCACCCCTCCACTTT CASSSGTQFSPLHF
TRBJ2-7 TRBV6-1 TRBD1 few TGTGCCAGCAGTGAAATGTCCGGGACAGGTCGCCACGAGCAGTACTTC CASSEMSGTGRHEQYF